Shown below are 14 T cell receptor beta chains from a single sample sequenced in a study of read filtering for tumor transcriptome and immune sequencing (dated by TCRdb to 2020 to 2021). Sequenced using an Illumina HiSeq 4000. The Immunoverse kit was used to build TCR libraries from roughly 370 ng RNA, with molecular barcoded adaptors covering alpha/delta and beta/gamma chains. Using fastp trimming at Q25 and MiXCR clonotype assembly, TCRdb reanalyzed the public sequencing data and kept in-frame beta chains. CDR3 protein duplicates are merged, each entry listing the most common genes and DNA. This sample comprises roughly 38,000 distinct CDR3 sequences, 13% of them detected only once. Around 30% of the sample goes to the ten largest clones. The sequencing sample was made of a population of CD138-negative cells sorted from bone marrow. The sample's cell subset or site label, decoded: bone marrow mononuclear cells depleted of CD138+ plasma/myeloma cells by negative magnetic selection. These receptors all come from a donor aged 40 or older with multiple myeloma.

This clonotype showed up many times. The chain recombines TRBV20-1 with TRBJ2-3; perhaps TRBD2 as D (6 bases). Germline values: CDR1 DFQATT, CDR2 SNEGSKA (reference sequence). V was pared by 5 bases and J by 2 bases, with 17 bases between. This CDR3 spans 15 amino acids. For the CDR3, the DNA is TGCAGTGCTCCACCCATAAGCGGGCTCACAGATACGCAGTATTTT. It specifies CSAPPISGLTDTQYF.

This clonotype was seen more than once but under ten times. The J gene is TRBJ2-5, the V gene TRBV20-1; D might be TRBD2 (5 bases). In germline, CDR1 is DFQATT, CDR2 SNEGSKA (reference sequence). V was pared by 8 bases and J by 1 base, with 8 bases between. This CDR3 contains 11 residues. The CDR3 here is CSPGGQETQYF. The CDR3 DNA reads as TGCAGTCCAGGAGGCCAAGAGACCCAGTACTTC.

As for this clonotype: With a much larger clone just one base away, this may be a read error. This chain joins TRBV11-3 and TRBJ2-7, with TRBD1 matching 8 bases. Germline CDR1 is SGHNT and CDR2 is YENEEA. This CDR3 contains 14 residues. CDR3 sequence: CTSSLDDRGSEQYF. CDR3 DNA: TGTACCAGCAGCTTAGATGACAGGGGTAGCGAGCAGTACTTC. Supplemented by reference TRBV11-3 and TRBJ2-7, the full variable domain reads EAGVVQSPRYKIIEKKQPVAFWCNPISGHNTLYWYLQNLGQGPELLIRYENEEAVDDSQLPKDRFSAERLKGVDSTLKIQPAELGDSAVYLCTSSLDDRGSEQYFGPGTRLTVT.

There are many counts of this clonotype. This chain connects TRBV5-1 to TRBJ2-3; 11 bases fit TRBD1. CDR1 SGHRS and CDR2 YFSETQ come from the germline V gene. The CDR3 is 14 residues long. Trimming at V came to 4 bases and at J to 5 bases, leaving 3 bases not matched to a gene. The chain's CDR3 is CASSPGTGGDTQYF. The CDR3 region has the DNA TGCGCCAGCAGCCCGGGGACAGGGGGAGATACGCAGTATTTT.

This sequence joins TRBV5-4 and TRBJ2-5, with D possibly being TRBD1 (5 bases). Germline-derived CDR1 and CDR2 are SGHNT and YYREEE (reference sequence). CDR3 length: 14 residues. V shed 4 bases and J shed 3 bases, with 13 bases lying between them. In DNA, the CDR3 is TGTGCCAGCAGCCTGAGACAGCTAAAAGAGACCCAGTACTTC. It codes for CASSLRQLKETQYF.

This clonotype was picked up many times. A much larger clone lies one base from this, so it may be a read error. DNA of the CDR3: TGTGCCAGCAGCCATGGGACTAGCGGGAGTGGGCAGTTCTTC. It codes for CASSHGTSGSGQFF. The genes are TRBV3-1 and TRBJ2-1; 14 bases line up with TRBD2. Germline V gene data show CDR1 as LGHDT and CDR2 as YNNKEL (reference sequence). The ends lost 3 bases at V and 12 bases at J; junction bases unmatched: 4. The CDR3 is made up of 14 amino acids.

On this clonotype itself: A read error may explain this, as a much larger clone is one base away. The chain uses TRBV7-8 and TRBJ2-3; D might be TRBD2 (6 bases). Trimming shortened V by 3 bases and J by 2 bases, and 15 bases separated the two germline ends. CDR3 length: 16 residues. Germline assignment: CDR1 SGHVS and CDR2 FQNEAQ. The CDR3 bases are TGTGCCAGCAGCTTCGTTTTGGGAGGATCCACAGATACGCAGTATTTT. Translated, it gives CASSFVLGGSTDTQYF. Full variable domain (rest looked up from reference TRBV7-8 and TRBJ2-3): GAGVSQSPRYKVAKRGQDVALRCDPISGHVSLFWYQQALGQGPEFLTYFQNEAQLDKSGLPSDRFFAERPEGSVSTLKIQRTQQEDSAVYLCASSFVLGGSTDTQYFGPGTRLTVL.

This clonotype was seen at least ten times. The chain links TRBV28 to TRBJ2-3; 9 nucleotides align to TRBD2. Germline assignment: CDR1 MDHEN and CDR2 SYDVKM. The CDR3 length is 17 residues. V lost 2 bases, J lost 2 bases, and 8 bases stayed unmatched. This CDR3 is CASSLAGASGNTDTQYF. The DNA for the CDR3 is TGTGCCAGCAGTTTAGCTGGGGCTAGCGGGAACACAGATACGCAGTATTTT.

This clonotype is termed medium-sized. The chain joins TRBV2 to TRBJ2-1; TRBD1 matches at 8 bases. Looked up from germline, CDR1 is SNHLY and CDR2 is FYNNEI. J gave up 0 bases and V 6 bases, and 4 bases lay outside the gene matches. This CDR3 spans 15 amino acids. Here the CDR3 reads CASRTGTGSYNEQFF. DNA for the CDR3: TGTGCCAGCAGGACCGGGACAGGCTCCTACAATGAGCAGTTCTTC. Using reference TRBV2 and TRBJ2-1 for the parts outside the CDR3, the full variable domain is EPEVTQTPSHQVTQMGQEVILRCVPISNHLYFYWYRQILGQKVEFLVSFYNNEISEKSEIFDDQFSVERPDGSNFTLKIRSTKLEDSAMYFCASRTGTGSYNEQFFGPGTRLTVL.

This sequence joins TRBV6-2 or TRBV6-3 and TRBJ1-5, with 7 bases lining up with TRBD1. Germline V CDR1 and CDR2: MNHEY, SVGEGT. The trim removed 6 bases at V and 1 base at J, leaving 3 bases unmatched. This CDR3 contains 14 residues. CDR3 sequence reads: CASSRGNSNQPQHF. The DNA of the CDR3 is TGTGCCAGCAGCAGGGGGAACAGCAATCAGCCCCAGCATTTT.

This chain uses TRBV20-1 with TRBJ1-1; D is unclear. Germline V lookup: CDR1 DFQATT, CDR2 SNEGSKA (reference sequence). This CDR3 region has 13 residues. Trimming took 3 bases from V and 0 from J, leaving 8 bases between them. CDR3 loop: CSASETVNTEAFF. The DNA of the CDR3 is TGCAGTGCTAGTGAGACGGTGAACACTGAAGCTTTCTTT.

The chain links TRBV10-3 to TRBJ2-2; no clear D. V was shortened by 3 bases and J by 6 bases, with 8 bases between the two germline ends. The CDR3 has 13 residues. Germline V gives CDR1 ENHRY, CDR2 SYGVKD. CDR3 DNA: TGTGCCATCAGTGATGGGTTTGCCGGGGAGCTGTTTTTT. Protein: CAISDGFAGELFF.

This clonotype was seen ten or more times. This rearrangement joins TRBV18 to TRBJ2-7; the match to TRBD2 covers 7 bases. Germline lookup yields CDR1 KGHSH and CDR2 LQKENI. V gave up 2 bases and J gave up 5 bases; unmatched junction bases: 3. The CDR3 has 13 residues. CDR3 residues: CASSPGAGDEQYF. The CDR3 region has the DNA TGTGCCAGCTCACCAGGGGCGGGAGACGAGCAGTACTTC.

This clonotype was recorded at least ten times. The gene calls are TRBV5-1 and TRBJ2-7, with 7 bases aligning to TRBD1. Looked up from germline, CDR1 is SGHRS and CDR2 is YFSETQ. The length of the CDR3 is 15 residues. Trimming removed 1 base from V and 0 bases from J; junction bases left unmatched: 4. The CDR3 sequence: CASSLSRTGSYEQYF. CDR3 bases: TGCGCCAGCAGCTTGTCAAGGACAGGCTCCTACGAGCAGTACTTC.